A selection of T cell receptor beta chains follows, all from one sample in a study of blood T cell repertoires in COVID-19. The table came from immunoSEQ multiplex PCR; TCRdb's copy has only in-frame clones and leaves some out. The table lists around 110,000 clones, 75% to 85% of them singletons. The material sequenced was peripheral blood. Receptors were obtained from a man aged 65 to 79 with acute or convalescent COVID-19. Each CDR3 is given with its conserved first and last residue.

cdr3_length	v_call	j_call	cdr3_aa
11	TRBV6-5	TRBJ2-7	CASSRGSEQYF
14	TRBV5-1	TRBJ2-3	CASSQRQGVDTQYF
16	TRBV4-1	TRBJ2-5	CASSQGTSWGQETQYF
18	TRBV19	TRBJ1-2	CASRARGQGSSSNYGYTF
16	TRBV6-6	TRBJ2-7	CASSYKTSTNSYEQYF
14	TRBV24-1	TRBJ2-3	CATSDPQGGDTQYF
10	TRBV2	TRBJ2-2	CASSLGELFF
15	TRBV3-1/TRBV3-2	TRBJ1-2	CASSQRRDISAGYTF
14	TRBV5-6	TRBJ2-3	CATEFRTSGNTQYF
15	TRBV27	TRBJ1-1	CASSLLQSMNTEAFF
15	TRBV5-4	TRBJ2-7	CASSLGWGLSYEQYF
15	TRBV5-1	TRBJ1-4	CASSLEGQGGEKLFF
13	TRBV5-1	TRBJ1-2	CARPRSTNYGYTF
16	TRBV11-2	TRBJ2-3	CASTFERGEGTDTQYF
14	TRBV5-1	TRBJ1-2	CASRFETVNYGYTF
19	TRBV5-1	TRBJ2-1	CASSLRWTSGLSSYNEQFF
17	TRBV6-6	TRBJ2-2	CASSPFGAGGNTGELFF
13	TRBV12-3/TRBV12-4	TRBJ1-2	CASSPTGARGYTF
13	TRBV6-4	TRBJ2-3	CASSEGGISTQYF
17	TRBV2	TRBJ1-5	CASRAFQGVVGNQPQHF
16	TRBV11-2	TRBJ1-3	CASSLSAVNSGNTIYF
15	TRBV3-1/TRBV3-2	TRBJ1-4	CASSQGQAGNEKLFF
17	TRBV28	TRBJ1-4	CASSLPNRGSFNEKLFF
14	TRBV28	TRBJ1-5	CASSFRQSYQPQHF
14	TRBV28	TRBJ2-2	CASSSYDKPGELFF
17	TRBV2	TRBJ2-6	CASSEAAGLTGANVLTF
14	TRBV5-1	TRBJ2-7	CASSRGQGPYEQYF
13	TRBV4-1	TRBJ1-5	CASSQDGGRPQHF